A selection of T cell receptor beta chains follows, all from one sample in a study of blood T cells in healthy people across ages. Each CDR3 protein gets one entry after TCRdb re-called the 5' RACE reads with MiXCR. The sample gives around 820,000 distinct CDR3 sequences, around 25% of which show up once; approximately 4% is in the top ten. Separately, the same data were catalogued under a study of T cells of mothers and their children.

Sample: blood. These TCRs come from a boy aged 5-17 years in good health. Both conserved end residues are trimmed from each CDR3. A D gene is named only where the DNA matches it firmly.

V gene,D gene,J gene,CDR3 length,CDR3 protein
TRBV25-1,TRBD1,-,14,ASSVPGTGPPREQF
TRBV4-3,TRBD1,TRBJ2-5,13,ASSPSAGGWETQY
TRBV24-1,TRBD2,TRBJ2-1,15,ATSDPGTSGRIGEQF
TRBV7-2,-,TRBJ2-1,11,ASSISWVNEQF
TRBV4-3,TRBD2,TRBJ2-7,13,ASSQDASGWYEQY
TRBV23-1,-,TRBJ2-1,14,ASSQSIDHSYNEQF
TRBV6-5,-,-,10,ASRTSDNEQF
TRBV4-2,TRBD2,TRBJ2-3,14,ASSQGTSASTDTQY
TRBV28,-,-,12,ASSSGYHSYEQY
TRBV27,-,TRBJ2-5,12,ASSLQGRQETQY
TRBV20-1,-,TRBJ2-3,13,SASIGASGTDTQY
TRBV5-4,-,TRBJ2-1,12,ASSLAVARNEQF
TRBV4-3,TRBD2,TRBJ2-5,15,ASSQDLGAGGVETQY
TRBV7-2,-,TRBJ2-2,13,ASSLVYSNTGELS
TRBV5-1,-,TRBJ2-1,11,AILGSSYNEQF
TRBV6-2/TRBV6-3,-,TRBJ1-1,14,ASTDGGDFWNTEAF
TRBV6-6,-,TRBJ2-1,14,ASSYLLAGFYNEQF
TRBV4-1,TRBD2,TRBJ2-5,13,ASSQAGTSSGTQY
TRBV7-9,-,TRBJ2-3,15,ASSSYPDFSGTDTQY
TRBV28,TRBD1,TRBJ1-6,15,ASTSGSATGPNSPLH
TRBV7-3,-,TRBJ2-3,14,ASSPRGSAPTDTQY
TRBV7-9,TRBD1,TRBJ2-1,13,ASRRQGAHYNEQF
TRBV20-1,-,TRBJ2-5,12,SARGSTRQETQY
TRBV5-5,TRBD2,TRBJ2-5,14,ASSLGLRGGRETQY
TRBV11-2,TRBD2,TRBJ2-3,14,ASSLGTGLLTDTQY
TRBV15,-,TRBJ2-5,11,ATSMDPKETQY
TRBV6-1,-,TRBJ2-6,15,ASSTSLQGYGANVLT
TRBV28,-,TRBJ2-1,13,ASKEVEGPQYEQF
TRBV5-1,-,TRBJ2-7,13,ASSLEPMSSYEQY